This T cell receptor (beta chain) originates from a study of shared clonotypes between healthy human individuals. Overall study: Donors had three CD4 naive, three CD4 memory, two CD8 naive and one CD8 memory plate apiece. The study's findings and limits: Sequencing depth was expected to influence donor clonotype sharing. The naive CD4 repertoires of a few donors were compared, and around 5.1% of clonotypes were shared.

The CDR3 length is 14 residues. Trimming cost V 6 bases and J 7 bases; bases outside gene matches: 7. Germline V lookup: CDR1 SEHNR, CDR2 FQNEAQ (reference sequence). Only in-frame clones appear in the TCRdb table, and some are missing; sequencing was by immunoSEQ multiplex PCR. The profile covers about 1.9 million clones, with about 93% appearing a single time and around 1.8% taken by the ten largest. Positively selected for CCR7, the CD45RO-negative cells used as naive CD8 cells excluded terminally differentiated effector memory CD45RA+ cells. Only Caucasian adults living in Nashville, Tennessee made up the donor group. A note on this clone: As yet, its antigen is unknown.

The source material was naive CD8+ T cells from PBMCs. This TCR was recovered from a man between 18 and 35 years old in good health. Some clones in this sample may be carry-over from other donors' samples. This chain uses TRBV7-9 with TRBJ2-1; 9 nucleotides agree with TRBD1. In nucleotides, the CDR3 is TGTGCCAGCAGTAGACGGGACAGGGATAATGAGCAGTTCTTC. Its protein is CASSRRDRDNEQFF.